This T cell receptor beta chain was sequenced in a study of cytotoxic CD8 clonotypes in ibrutinib-treated CLL. General observations from the study: Sustained-remission and progressing patients diverged in sampling times.

Remarks on this clone: The antigen remains undetermined.

The ends lost 6 bases at V and 4 bases at J; junction bases unmatched: 3. This CDR3 contains 13 residues. Germline V gene data show CDR1 as MNHEY and CDR2 as SVGAGI. The intended depth for sequencing was 1 in 200,000 to 1 in 1 million T cells. Method: immunoSEQ multiplex PCR; TCRdb's copy keeps in-frame clones and lacks some. The table includes fewer than 45,000 clones, just over 70% detected once. This receptor was taken from a human donor with chronic lymphocytic leukemia. This specimen was PBMCs, taken at disease progression, from a patient treated with ibrutinib. This chain links TRBV6-5 with TRBJ2-7, with TRBD1 matching over 10 bases. This CDR3 reads CASSRDRGYEQYF. CDR3 in DNA: TGTGCCAGCAGCCGGGACAGGGGTTACGAGCAGTACTTC.